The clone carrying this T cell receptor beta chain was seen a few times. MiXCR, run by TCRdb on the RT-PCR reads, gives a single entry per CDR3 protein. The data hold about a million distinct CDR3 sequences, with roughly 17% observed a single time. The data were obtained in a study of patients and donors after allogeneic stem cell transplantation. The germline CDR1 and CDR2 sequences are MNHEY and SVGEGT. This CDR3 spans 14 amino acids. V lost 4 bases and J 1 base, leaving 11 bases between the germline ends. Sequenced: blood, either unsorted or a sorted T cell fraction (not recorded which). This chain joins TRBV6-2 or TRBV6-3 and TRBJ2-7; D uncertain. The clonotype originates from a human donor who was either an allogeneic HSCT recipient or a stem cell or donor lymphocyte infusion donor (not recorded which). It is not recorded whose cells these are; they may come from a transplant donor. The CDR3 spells CASSSREVSYEQYF. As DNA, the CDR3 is TGTGCCAGCAGTTCTCGTGAGGTGTCCTACGAGCAGTACTTC.